This T cell receptor beta chain was captured in a study of vaccination effects on CD4 cells after COVID-19. Across the whole study: Post-vaccine sampling occurred a median 72 days after the second dose.

Viral peptide pools were used in the ViraFEST assay to expand antigen-specific CD4+ T cells, and sequencing came afterward. Researchers isolated CD4+ T cells once approximately eleven days of culture had elapsed. As their vaccination, participants received two doses of either BNT162b2 or mRNA-1273. They grew 1.8 million or so PBMC in each well, adding 10 IU/ml IL-2 and around 10 ug/ml peptides. Study results and limitations: Early post-infection timepoints were absent, and convalescent patients were few.

Turning to this clone: What it binds is not known.

CDR3 length equals 14 residues. Germline CDR1 reads LNHDA; CDR2 reads SQIVND (reference sequence). V shed 8 bases and J shed 3 bases, with 14 bases lying between them. TCRdb's table, derived via immunoSEQ multiplex PCR, lists solely in-frame clones and lacks some. The sample yields approximately 25,000 clones, 75% to 80% seen once. This sequence joins TRBV19 and TRBJ1-5; D perhaps matches TRBD1 (5 bases). This specimen consisted of CD4+ T cells from PBMCs cultured with SARS-CoV-2 spike peptides, obtained after COVID-19 vaccination. The receptor's source is a human donor who received a COVID-19 vaccine. Some clones in this sample may be carry-over from other donors' samples. In nucleotides, the CDR3 is TGTGCCAGTTTCCAGGGAGGGTTCAATCAGCCCCAGCATTTT. Amino acid sequence: CASFQGGFNQPQHF.